The present T cell receptor (beta chain) was sequenced within a study of blood T cell repertoires in COVID-19. Per the authors' pipeline: Estimated nucleated cell counts came from reference gene primer amplification. The assay was immunoSEQ multiplex PCR, and TCRdb's table has in-frame clones only and misses some. V and J calls and clone size are copied from that table; D and trimming were computed from the DNA. Of approximately 250,000 clones listed, 83% are singletons. The germline gives CDR1 ENHRY, CDR2 SYGVKD. This CDR3 region has 15 residues. The J segment lost 0 bases and the V segment lost 3 bases, leaving 5 bases of the junction unmatched.

This clonotype was obtained from a human donor in a cohort sampled during active COVID-19. This chain links TRBV10-3 with TRBJ2-7, with 7 bases matching TRBD1. Sequenced sample: peripheral blood. CDR3 bases: TGTGCCATCAGTGACACGACAGGGACCTCCTACGAGCAGTACTTC. The encoded protein is CAISDTTGTSYEQYF.